This TCR beta chain came from a study of blood T cell repertoires in COVID-19. Clones were read by immunoSEQ multiplex PCR, and TCRdb kept only the in-frame ones, dropping some. The table has 260,000 or so clones, 70% to 90% seen once. In germline, CDR1 is LNHDA, CDR2 SQIVND (reference sequence). The CDR3 extends over 14 amino acids. V lost 5 bases, J lost 0 bases, and 4 bases stayed unmatched. This rearrangement joins TRBV19 to TRBJ2-7, with TRBD1 identical over 7 bases. The clonotype originates from a human donor in a cohort sampled during active COVID-19. Material for sequencing was peripheral blood. The DNA for the CDR3 is TGTGCCAGTAGTGAGGACAGGTACTCCTACGAGCAGTACTTC. The encoded protein is CASSEDRYSYEQYF.